One and the same sample provided the 20 T cell receptor beta chains below, sequenced in a study of T-cell reconstitution after alpha-beta-depleted transplantation in children (dated by TCRdb to 2016 to 2018). The library was obtained by PCR. Sequencing was carried out with an Illumina HiSeq 2500. TCR library preparation used molecular barcoding, with unique molecular identifiers applied to normalize quantification of the TCRbeta repertoire. The public reads were reanalyzed by TCRdb: fastp trimming at Q25, MiXCR alignment, in-frame beta chains only. Duplicate CDR3 protein sequences are folded into a single record with the most common DNA and genes. Here the sample has about 980,000 distinct CDR3 sequences; less than 30% occur a single time. Under 30% of the sample goes to the ten largest clones. The treatment or condition tag for this specimen amounts to: allogeneic hematopoietic cell transplantation with graft depleted of TCRalphabeta T cells and CD19 B cells.

Specimen: PBMCs, mostly from graft donor cells, collected 360 days after TCRalphabeta/CD19-depleted stem cell transplant. These receptors were collected from a boy under three years old who had a stem cell transplant for SCID, so the T cells may come from the graft donor.

This clonotype was seen only a few times. The chain recombines TRBV6-1 with TRBJ1-1; a weak D match, TRBD1 (6 bases). V lost 2 bases and J lost 1, with 8 bases in between. This CDR3 is built from 14 residues. The germline CDR1 and CDR2 sequences are MNHNS and SASEGT. The CDR3 reads CASSESGQNTEAFF. Here the CDR3 DNA reads TGTGCCAGCAGTGAATCGGGACAGAACACTGAAGCTTTCTTT.

A few counts support this clonotype. The rearrangement links TRBV9 to TRBJ2-7; 8 bases map to TRBD2. V trimming: 0 bases; J trimming: 5 bases; junction bases outside the gene matches: 10. The CDR3 length is 16 residues. Germline CDR1 is SGDLS and CDR2 is YYNGEE. In DNA form, the CDR3 reads TGTGCCAGCAGCGTAGACCCCCGGGGACTAGGCGACGAGCAGTACTTC. Amino acids: CASSVDPRGLGDEQYF.

The CDR3 here is CASRPPGQGYNEQFF. CDR3 nucleotide sequence: TGTGCCAGCAGGCCTCCGGGACAGGGTTACAATGAGCAGTTCTTC. The chain carries TRBV7-2 and TRBJ2-1; 9 nucleotides align to TRBD1. The V segment lost 6 bases and the J segment 4 bases; nucleotides outside the gene matches: 7. This CDR3 has 15 amino acids. Looked up from germline, CDR1 is SGHTA and CDR2 is FQGNSA.

This clonotype was observed at least ten times. The chain employs TRBV20-1 and TRBJ2-1, with D possibly being TRBD1 (6 bases). Germline V gene sequence: CDR1 DFQATT, CDR2 SNEGSKA (reference sequence). The CDR3 length is 13 residues. CDR3 nucleotides: TGCACCGGGCATGGGGGCGTCTACAATGAGCAGTTCTTC. It translates to CTGHGGVYNEQFF.

The chain has TRBV4-1 and TRBJ2-7, with D perhaps matching TRBD1 (5 bases). Germline CDR1 reads MGHRA; CDR2 reads YSYEKL. Trimming removed 0 bases at V and 6 bases at J, with 15 bases between. This CDR3 has 15 residues. CDR3 nucleotides: TGCGCCAGCAGCCAAGATCGGCAGGGTTGGGTCGAGCAGTACTTC. It is translated as CASSQDRQGWVEQYF.

The gene calls are TRBV20-1 and TRBJ2-5; TRBD2 matches at 8 bases. The CDR3 has 14 amino acids. CDR1 and CDR2 (germline): DFQATT, SNEGSKA (reference sequence). V lost 5 bases, J lost 4 bases, and 9 bases stayed unmatched. The CDR3 here is CSAAGGARRETQYF. In nucleotides, the CDR3 is TGCAGTGCTGCCGGGGGGGCGAGGCGAGAGACCCAGTACTTC.

The chain employs TRBV19 and TRBJ2-1; weak D call: TRBD2 (5 bases). CDR1 is LNHDA and CDR2 is SQIVND in the germline V gene (reference sequence). The CDR3 length is 13 residues. V was trimmed by 6 bases and J by 6 bases, leaving 12 bases between them. This chain's CDR3 is CASSALEPNEQFF. In DNA, the CDR3 is TGTGCCAGTAGCGCACTAGAGCCCAATGAGCAGTTCTTC.

The genes are TRBV27 and TRBJ2-3; TRBD2 matches at 8 bases. With 4 bases clipped from V and 6 bases from J, the junction kept 12 bases outside the gene matches. There are 16 residues in the CDR3. Per germline, CDR1 MNHEY and CDR2 SMNVEV (reference sequence). The CDR3 sequence: CASSSGTRGKADTQYF. The DNA for the CDR3 is TGTGCCAGCAGTTCCGGGACTAGGGGCAAAGCGGATACGCAGTATTTT.

The chain recombines TRBV20-1 with TRBJ2-1, with 7 bases fitting TRBD2. The length of the CDR3 is 13 residues. V shed 6 bases and J 7 bases; nucleotides not matched to a gene: 9. Germline V lookup: CDR1 DFQATT, CDR2 SNEGSKA (reference sequence). As DNA, the CDR3 is TGCAGTGCACCTCCGGGACTATCTAATGAGCAGTTCTTC. This gives the protein CSAPPGLSNEQFF.

This clonotype was seen only a few times. The chain joins TRBV28 to TRBJ1-5; 11 positions agree with TRBD1. The junction had 5 bases not matched to a gene; V was cut back by 7 bases and J by 6 bases. Germline assignment: CDR1 MDHEN and CDR2 SYDVKM. CDR3 length equals 14 residues. The DNA of the CDR3 is TGTGCCAGCACCCCGGGACAGGGGGGTCAGCCCCAGCATTTT. Residues: CASTPGQGGQPQHF.

This clonotype came up many times. V gene TRBV6-5 combines with J gene TRBJ2-1, with 11 positions matching TRBD2. V trimming: 2 bases; J trimming: 0 bases; junction bases outside the gene matches: 6. CDR3 length: 18 amino acids. From germline, CDR1 is MNHEY and CDR2 SVGAGI. The CDR3 DNA follows: TGTGCCAGCAGTTACGCGACGGGACTAGCGGACTCCTACAATGAGCAGTTCTTC. Translating gives CASSYATGLADSYNEQFF.

The chain combines TRBV4-3 with TRBJ2-1; maybe TRBD2 (7 bases). The CDR3 has 17 residues. Trimming pared 0 bases from V and 6 bases from J, leaving 18 bases between. CDR1 is LGHNA and CDR2 is YSLEER in the germline V gene. The CDR3 region has the DNA TGCGCCAGCAGCCAAGACTGGGCGGGGGCCCTATTCAATGAGCAGTTCTTC. Translating gives CASSQDWAGALFNEQFF.

This clonotype occurred a few times. This chain uses TRBV12-3 or TRBV12-4 with TRBJ2-7, with D perhaps TRBD1 (5 bases). This CDR3 has 15 residues. The V end was cut by 2 bases, the J end by 2 bases, with 13 bases between. The CDR3 loop reads CASSLPTGSPYEQYF. The CDR3 DNA follows: TGTGCCAGCAGTTTACCTACAGGATCTCCCTACGAGCAGTACTTC.

This clonotype was detected only a few times. The chain recombines TRBV7-2 with TRBJ2-7; D is possibly TRBD2 (5 bases). The CDR3 extends over 14 amino acids. Deletions cut 2 bases from V and 3 bases from J, with 11 bases between. CDR1 and CDR2 (germline): SGHTA, FQGNSA. The CDR3, as DNA: TGTGCCAGCAGCTTACAGCGGACCGACTACGAGCAGTACTTC. This sequence encodes CASSLQRTDYEQYF.

This clonotype was detected a few times. The CDR3 region is CASSARRSGPQETQYF. The CDR3 DNA reads TGTGCCAGCAGTGCCCGGAGGAGCGGGCCCCAAGAGACCCAGTACTTC. This chain uses TRBV6-1 with TRBJ2-5, with D perhaps matching TRBD2 (6 bases). Trimming took 4 bases from V and 1 from J, leaving 16 bases between them. CDR1 and CDR2 (germline): MNHNS, SASEGT. The CDR3 sequence is 16 residues long.

The chain is built from TRBV29-1 and TRBJ2-5; TRBD2 aligns across 9 bases. The V segment lost 4 bases and the J segment 2 bases; nucleotides outside the gene matches: 8. CDR3 size: 15 residues. The germline V gene encodes CDR1 SQVTM and CDR2 ANQGSEA. The CDR3 spells CSVANSGGLQETQYF. CDR3 DNA: TGCAGCGTTGCTAACAGCGGGGGGTTGCAAGAGACCCAGTACTTC.

This clonotype has a handful of counts. CDR3 residues: CASSRLDPSPLHF. The CDR3 DNA sequence: TGTGCCAGCAGCCGCCTAGACCCTTCACCCCTCCACTTT. The chain employs TRBV3-1 and TRBJ1-6, with D unclear. This CDR3 comprises 13 residues. Germline V CDR1 and CDR2: LGHDT, YNNKEL (reference sequence). V lost 4 bases to trimming and J lost 9 bases, with 10 bases between them.

V gene TRBV4-1 combines with J gene TRBJ2-7, with D perhaps TRBD2 (5 bases). The V gene lost 3 bases and the J gene lost 7 bases, with 13 bases spanning the gap. CDR1 and CDR2 (germline): MGHRA, YSYEKL. The CDR3 loop spans 13 amino acids. As DNA, the CDR3 is TGCGCCAGCAGCCACCACGTTCCGGGGGAGCAGTACTTC. It is translated as CASSHHVPGEQYF.

This chain's CDR3 is CASAMTSGGYNEQFF. Here the CDR3 DNA reads TGTGCCAGTGCTATGACTAGCGGGGGATACAATGAGCAGTTCTTC. This chain connects TRBV19 to TRBJ2-1, with 12 bases aligning to TRBD2. The ends lost 8 bases at V and 4 bases at J; junction bases unmatched: 6. Germline-derived CDR1 and CDR2 are LNHDA and SQIVND (reference sequence). This CDR3 comprises 15 residues.

V and J are TRBV20-1 and TRBJ2-7; perhaps TRBD2 as D (6 bases). This CDR3 is 16 amino acids long. V shed 5 bases and J shed 0 bases, with 20 bases lying between them. Per germline, CDR1 DFQATT and CDR2 SNEGSKA (reference sequence). CDR3 residues: CSALGRITLFSYEQYF. DNA for the CDR3: TGCAGTGCTCTGGGGAGGATTACCCTATTCTCCTACGAGCAGTACTTC.